These 22 T cell receptor beta chains share one sample of origin, sequenced in a study of cytomegalovirus exposure and HLA in healthy donors. The PCR had 60 Vbeta and 13 Jbeta primers. The table came from immunoSEQ multiplex PCR; TCRdb's copy has only in-frame clones and leaves some out. This table has about 140,000 clones, 78% appearing once. Source material: PBMCs. The origin of the receptors is a woman under 30 in good health and CMV-seropositive.

The chain has TRBV27 and TRBJ2-7; D unresolved. The CDR3 extends over 15 amino acids. The germline CDR1 and CDR2 sequences are MNHEY and SMNVEV (reference sequence). The ends were cut back, 3 bases at V and 0 bases at J, with 12 bases in the middle. The CDR3 DNA is TGTGCCAGCAGTTTTAAGAGATTCGGCTCCTACGAGCAGTACTTC. It is translated as CASSFKRFGSYEQYF.

The chain employs TRBV19 and TRBJ1-1; D gene uncertain. Germline CDR1 is LNHDA and CDR2 is SQIVND (reference sequence). Trimming shortened V by 0 bases and J by 5 bases, and 16 bases separated the two germline ends. CDR3 size: 16 residues. The CDR3 protein is CASSIEARAGITEAFF. DNA for the CDR3: TGTGCCAGTAGTATAGAAGCTCGGGCGGGGATAACTGAAGCTTTCTTT.

The V gene is TRBV7-2, the J gene TRBJ1-1; unclear D gene. The CDR3 totals 12 residues. V shed 4 bases and J shed 7 bases, with 10 bases lying between them. Germline V lookup: CDR1 SGHTA, CDR2 FQGNSA. This chain's CDR3 is CASSYGQVEAFF. The CDR3 nucleotides are TGTGCCAGCAGCTATGGGCAGGTTGAAGCTTTCTTT.

The rearrangement links TRBV5-8 to TRBJ2-7, with 7 bases lining up with TRBD1. V trimming: 2 bases; J trimming: 2 bases; junction bases outside the gene matches: 7. The CDR3 contains 15 residues. Germline V gene sequence: CDR1 SGHTS, CDR2 YDEGEE. The CDR3 protein is CASSFPGTVTYEQYF. The DNA of the CDR3 is TGTGCCAGCAGCTTCCCTGGGACAGTCACCTACGAGCAGTACTTC.

This chain uses TRBV7-2 with TRBJ2-3; D is perhaps TRBD1 (5 bases). V was cut by 5 bases and J by 0 bases, with 18 bases left in between. Germline lookup yields CDR1 SGHTA and CDR2 FQGNSA. The CDR3 runs 17 residues. The CDR3 sequence: CASSPRKDIISTDTQYF. The CDR3, as DNA: TGTGCCAGCAGCCCCAGAAAGGACATAATTAGCACAGATACGCAGTATTTT.

This clone has just one count. The CDR3 sequence: CASSQDGDSSGANVLTF. The CDR3 DNA reads as TGTGCCAGCAGCCAAGACGGGGATAGCTCTGGGGCCAACGTCCTGACTTTC. The rearrangement uses TRBV4-2 and TRBJ2-6, with D possibly TRBD2 on 5 matching bases. Germline loops: CDR1 LGHNA, CDR2 YNFKEQ. Trimming pared 0 bases from V and 0 bases from J, leaving 9 bases between. This CDR3 region has 17 residues.

V gene TRBV15 combines with J gene TRBJ1-6; D is ambiguous. CDR3 length: 13 amino acids. Germline V gene sequence: CDR1 LNHNV, CDR2 YYDKDF (reference sequence). The CDR3 sequence: CGSALLRNSPLHF. In nucleotides, the CDR3 is TGTGGGTCCGCCTTATTACGGAATTCACCCCTCCACTTT.

CDR3 DNA sequence: TGTGCCAGCAGCCGGACCGGGACAGCCGCGAACACTGAAGCTTTCTTT. Protein sequence: CASSRTGTAANTEAFF. The chain carries TRBV5-4 and TRBJ1-1, with TRBD1 matching 7 bases. The CDR3 loop spans 16 amino acids. CDR1 SGHNT and CDR2 YYREEE come from the germline V gene (reference sequence). Trimming took 4 bases from V and 1 from J; bases not matched to a gene: 10.

The rearrangement joins TRBV29-1 to TRBJ1-1, with D unclear. V lost 5 bases and J 7 bases, leaving 17 bases between the germline ends. Germline V lookup: CDR1 SQVTM, CDR2 ANQGSEA. This CDR3 has 13 residues. CDR3 DNA sequence: TGCAGCGTTAATCACCCTATGGGAGATGAAGCTTTCTTT. It yields the protein CSVNHPMGDEAFF.

The chain has TRBV4-2 and TRBJ1-3; tentatively, D is TRBD1 (6 bases). Germline lookup yields CDR1 LGHNA and CDR2 YNFKEQ. The V end lost 0 bases, the J end lost 0 bases, and 12 bases lay between the germline ends. This CDR3 comprises 17 residues. The CDR3 nucleotides are TGTGCCAGCAGCCAAGAACAGGGCCAACGCTCTGGAAACACCATATATTTT. Protein product: CASSQEQGQRSGNTIYF.

CDR3 loop: CASSADSNYGYTF. CDR3 in DNA: TGCGCCAGCAGCGCGGACAGTAACTATGGCTACACCTTC. The rearrangement joins TRBV5-1 to TRBJ1-2; TRBD1 is a possible D gene (6 bases). The V end was cut by 4 bases, the J end by 1 base, with 8 bases between. The length of the CDR3 is 13 residues. Germline CDR1 SGHRS, CDR2 YFSETQ.

The chain carries TRBV11-2 and TRBJ1-2; D gene ambiguous. From germline, CDR1 is SGHAT and CDR2 FQNNGV. Trimming cost V 2 bases and J 4 bases, with 17 bases left between them. The CDR3 is 16 residues long. CDR3 nucleotides: TGTGCCAGCAGCTTATCTGGCGGTCTTTTCCTCTATGGCTACACCTTC. Amino acid sequence: CASSLSGGLFLYGYTF. Supplemented by reference TRBV11-2 and TRBJ1-2, the full variable domain reads EAGVAQSPRYKIIEKRQSVAFWCNPISGHATLYWYQQILGQGPKLLIQFQNNGVVDDSQLPKDRFSAERLKGVDSTLKIQPAKLEDSAVYLCASSLSGGLFLYGYTFGSGTRLTVV.

J is TRBJ1-6 and V is TRBV4-1; D gene uncertain. The germline V gene encodes CDR1 MGHRA and CDR2 YSYEKL. The CDR3 totals 17 residues. V lost 0 bases, J lost 0 bases, and 9 bases lay in between. CDR3 DNA: TGCGCCAGCAGCCAAGAACCGGTGAGCTCCTATAATTCACCCCTCCACTTT. It codes for CASSQEPVSSYNSPLHF.

V is TRBV28 and J is TRBJ1-1; TRBD1 might be the D (6 bases). From germline, CDR1 is MDHEN and CDR2 SYDVKM. The CDR3 runs 15 residues. The V and J ends lost 4 bases and 1 base respectively, with 13 bases between them. For the CDR3, the DNA is TGTGCCAGCAGTTCCCCGGGACACCCGAACACTGAAGCTTTCTTT. Translation: CASSSPGHPNTEAFF.

Comment on this clone: The same CDR3 can be traced to other DNA sequences in this sample. This chain joins TRBV5-1 and TRBJ2-1; 7 nucleotides line up with TRBD2. After removal of 3 bases from V and 7 bases from J, the junction contained 22 bases not matched to a gene. The germline gives CDR1 SGHRS, CDR2 YFSETQ. This CDR3 comprises 19 residues. The CDR3 sequence: CASSSVGAVGSGFFNEQFF. The CDR3 DNA sequence: TGCGCCAGCAGCTCGGTGGGAGCCGTGGGTAGCGGGTTCTTTAATGAGCAGTTCTTC. Full variable domain (outside the CDR3, taken from reference TRBV5-1 and TRBJ2-1): KAGVTQTPRYLIKTRGQQVTLSCSPISGHRSVSWYQQTPGQGLQFLFEYFSETQRNKGNFPGRFSGRQFSNSRSEMNVSTLELGDSALYLCASSSVGAVGSGFFNEQFFGPGTRLTVL.

The V call is TRBV5-1, the J call TRBJ2-3; D not certain. V was cut by 4 bases and J by 1 base, with 10 bases left in between. The CDR3 loop spans 14 amino acids. Germline values: CDR1 SGHRS, CDR2 YFSETQ. The CDR3 DNA is TGCGCCAGCAGCCCACAATCTGGCACAGATACGCAGTATTTT. Its protein is CASSPQSGTDTQYF.

This clone was counted a single time. The chain carries TRBV4-1 and TRBJ2-7; D gene uncertain. Deletions cut 1 base from V and 3 bases from J, with 16 bases between. The CDR3 covers 16 residues. Per germline, CDR1 MGHRA and CDR2 YSYEKL. The CDR3 region is CASSQALGQLVYEQYF. In DNA form, the CDR3 reads TGCGCCAGCAGCCAAGCTCTTGGGCAGTTGGTCTACGAGCAGTACTTC.

DNA of the CDR3: TGTGCCAGCAGTTCGACAGGGCACACTGAAGCTTTCTTT. This encodes CASSSTGHTEAFF. The V and J genes are TRBV6-1 and TRBJ1-1; 7 nucleotides agree with TRBD1. CDR3 length: 13 residues. V lost 5 bases and J lost 3; bases outside the gene matches: 3. Germline CDR1 reads MNHNS; CDR2 reads SASEGT.

This chain connects TRBV9 to TRBJ1-1; D is perhaps TRBD1 (5 bases). V lost 0 bases, J lost 1 base, and 10 bases lay in between. The CDR3 is 15 residues long. Germline values: CDR1 SGDLS, CDR2 YYNGEE. The CDR3 sequence: CASSVAKTGNTEAFF. In DNA form, the CDR3 reads TGTGCCAGCAGCGTAGCTAAAACAGGGAACACTGAAGCTTTCTTT.

This clone was detected once. This CDR3 is CASSSGLLDTEAFF. Here the CDR3 DNA reads TGTGCCAGCAGTTCGGGACTGCTCGACACTGAAGCTTTCTTT. V usage is TRBV27 and J usage is TRBJ1-1, with D possibly matching TRBD1 (5 bases). CDR1 is MNHEY, CDR2 SMNVEV, per germline (reference sequence). The CDR3 has 14 amino acids. The V end was cut by 4 bases, the J end by 3 bases, with 12 bases between.

The genes are TRBV2 and TRBJ2-7; TRBD1 aligns across 9 bases. The V segment lost 9 bases and the J segment 3 bases; nucleotides outside the gene matches: 3. CDR1 SNHLY and CDR2 FYNNEI come from the germline V gene. The CDR3 extends over 12 amino acids. Here the CDR3 DNA reads TGTGCCAGTGGACAGGGGAACTACGAGCAGTACTTC. It is translated as CASGQGNYEQYF.

The gene calls are TRBV5-4 and TRBJ2-3; D is ambiguous. Germline lookup yields CDR1 SGHNT and CDR2 YYREEE (reference sequence). This CDR3 is built from 17 residues. The V end was cut by 1 base, the J end by 3 bases, with 18 bases between. The DNA of the CDR3 is TGTGCCAGCAGCTTGATATTGTCCGTCACGCGGACAGATACGCAGTATTTT. This encodes CASSLILSVTRTDTQYF.